This T cell receptor beta chain was sequenced for a study of cytomegalovirus exposure and HLA in healthy donors. Study-wide findings and caveats: The CMV antigen specificity of three CMV-associated chains was confirmed through in vitro analysis. Reports described diagnosis of cytomegalovirus status by the classifier as highly specific and sensitive.

Notes on this clone: Antigen: not known.

The CDR3 is made up of 14 amino acids. TCRdb keeps only in-frame clones here, not all; method: immunoSEQ multiplex PCR. The sample has about 190,000 clones; over 65% are singletons. The sequence derives from a man between 18 and 35 years old in good health and CMV-seropositive. The sample comprised PBMCs. The chain uses TRBV21-1 and TRBJ2-2; the D call in the table, TRBD1, was not verified against the DNA. TRBV21-1 is recorded as a pseudogene. The CDR3 nucleotides read TGTGCCAGCAGCCGGGACAGGGTTACCGGGGAGCTGTTTTTT. As protein: CASSRDRVTGELFF.